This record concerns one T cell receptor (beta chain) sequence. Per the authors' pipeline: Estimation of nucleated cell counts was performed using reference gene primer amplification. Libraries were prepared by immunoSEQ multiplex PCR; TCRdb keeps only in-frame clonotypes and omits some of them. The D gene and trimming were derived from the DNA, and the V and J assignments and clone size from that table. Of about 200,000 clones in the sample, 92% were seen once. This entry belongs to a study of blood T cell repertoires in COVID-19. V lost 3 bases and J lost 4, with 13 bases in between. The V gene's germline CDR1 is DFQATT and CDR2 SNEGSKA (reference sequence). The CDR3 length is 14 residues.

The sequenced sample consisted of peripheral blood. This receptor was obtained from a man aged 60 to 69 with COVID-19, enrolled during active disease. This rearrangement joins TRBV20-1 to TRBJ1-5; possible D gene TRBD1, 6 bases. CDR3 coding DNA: TGCAGTGCTAGTCCCGGCAGGGGTAATCAGCCCCAGCATTTT. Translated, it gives CSASPGRGNQPQHF.